These 4 T cell receptor beta chains were sequenced from one sample in a study of cytomegalovirus exposure and HLA in healthy donors. The PCR employed 60 Vbeta primers together with 13 Jbeta primers. TCRdb's table, derived via immunoSEQ multiplex PCR, lists solely in-frame clones and lacks some. The profile shows some 200,000 clones, 8.5% to 10% of them singletons. The sequencing input was PBMCs. These receptors all come from a woman younger than 45 in good health and CMV-seropositive.

The chain couples TRBV14 to TRBJ2-3; possibly TRBD2 for D (6 bases). V was trimmed by 4 bases and J by 7 bases, leaving 18 bases between them. The CDR3 runs to 15 residues. CDR1 and CDR2 from the germline V gene are SGHDN and FVKESK. The CDR3 DNA sequence: TGTGCCAGCAGCCCGACCGGGAGCTCGGGTCATACGCAGTATTTT. Its translation: CASSPTGSSGHTQYF.

This clone was observed a handful of times. The rearrangement links TRBV7-8 to TRBJ1-3; D is unclear. The CDR3 sequence is 15 residues long. V was cut by 4 bases and J by 4 bases, with 14 bases left in between. Germline assignment: CDR1 SGHVS and CDR2 FQNEAQ. CDR3 amino acids: CASSSEEAIGNTIYF. CDR3 sequence (DNA): TGTGCCAGCAGCTCTGAGGAAGCAATCGGAAACACCATATATTTT. Full variable domain (remainder filled in from reference TRBV7-8 and TRBJ1-3): GAGVSQSPRYKVAKRGQDVALRCDPISGHVSLFWYQQALGQGPEFLTYFQNEAQLDKSGLPSDRFFAERPEGSVSTLKIQRTQQEDSAVYLCASSSEEAIGNTIYFGEGSWLTVV.

The gene calls are TRBV29-1 and TRBJ2-7; D not certain. Germline V lookup: CDR1 SQVTM, CDR2 ANQGSEA. The CDR3 runs to 11 residues. With 4 bases removed from V and 2 bases from J, the gap between germline ends came to 6 bases. CDR3 bases: TGCAGCGTTGCCCAGACCTACGAGCAGTACTTC. The encoded protein is CSVAQTYEQYF.

This clone has more than one count but fewer than ten. This chain connects TRBV2 to TRBJ1-2; 10 nucleotides agree with TRBD1. CDR3 length: 14 residues. CDR1 and CDR2 (germline): SNHLY, FYNNEI. J was trimmed by 8 bases and V by 5 bases; bases with no gene match: 8. The CDR3 region is CASSPGQGVVGYTF. The CDR3 region has the DNA TGTGCCAGCAGTCCAGGACAGGGGGTAGTCGGCTACACCTTC.